The source of this TCR beta chain is a study of blood T cell repertoires in COVID-19. About the research overall: The origin of the acute and convalescent COVID-19 samples was the United States, Italy and Spain.

Repertoires were generated with immunoSEQ multiplex PCR, while TCRdb's copy carries only in-frame clones and drops some. The data show some 97,000 clones, about 80% seen once. This clone was seen once. The CDR3 is 13 amino acids. Trimming took 4 bases from V and 8 from J; bases not matched to a gene: 5. CDR1 is SGDLS, CDR2 YYNGEE, per germline. The chain employs TRBV9 and TRBJ1-1; 10 bases fit TRBD1. The TCR sequence derives from a woman aged 70-85 years with acute or convalescent COVID-19. The sequenced sample consisted of peripheral blood. The DNA of the CDR3 is TGTGCCAGCAGCACTGGGACAGGGGCGGAAGCTTTCTTT. It yields the protein CASSTGTGAEAFF. The whole variable domain, remainder taken from reference TRBV9 and TRBJ1-1, is DSGVTQTPKHLITATGQRVTLRCSPRSGDLSVYWYQQSLDQGLQFLIQYYNGEERAKGNILERFSAQQFPDLHSELNLSSLELGDSALYFCASSTGTGAEAFFGQGTRLTVV.